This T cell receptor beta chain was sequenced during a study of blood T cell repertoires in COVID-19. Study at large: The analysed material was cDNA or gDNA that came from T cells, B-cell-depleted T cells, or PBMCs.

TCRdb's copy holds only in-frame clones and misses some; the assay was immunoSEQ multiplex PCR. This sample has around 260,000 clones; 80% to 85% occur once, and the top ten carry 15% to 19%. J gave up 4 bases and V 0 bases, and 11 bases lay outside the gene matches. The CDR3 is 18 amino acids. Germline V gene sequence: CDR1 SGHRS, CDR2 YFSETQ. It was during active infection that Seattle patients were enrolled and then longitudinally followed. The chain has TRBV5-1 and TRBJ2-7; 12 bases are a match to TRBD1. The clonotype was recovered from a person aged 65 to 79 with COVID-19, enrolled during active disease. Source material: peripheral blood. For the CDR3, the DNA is TGCGCCAGCAGCTTGGTAGGTTCTGGGACAGGGGGCTTGTACGAGCAGTACTTC. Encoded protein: CASSLVGSGTGGLYEQYF.